Shown below are 32 T cell receptor beta chains from a single sample sequenced in a study of T cell clonality in common variable immunodeficiency. Measured with immunoSEQ multiplex PCR; TCRdb has only the in-frame clones, and not every one. Recorded here are about 64,000 clones, none singletons. Material for sequencing was peripheral blood mononuclear cells. All receptors come from a person aged 18-70 years in good health.

This clone was found many times. The DNA ends 3 residues before the CDR3 does, and the rest of the CDR3 is filled in from the germline J gene. V gene TRBV5-4 combines with J gene TRBJ1-2; TRBD1 matches at 7 bases. V shed 0 bases and J 7 bases; nucleotides not matched to a gene: 9. This CDR3 contains 15 residues. The germline gives CDR1 SGHNT, CDR2 YYREEE (reference sequence). The CDR3 loop is CASSLVVRGSGGYTF. Incomplete CDR3 DNA: TGTGCCAGCAGCTTGGTTGTCAGGGGGTCGGGTGGC.

This clone was observed many times. With the read ending 3 residues before the CDR3 end, the germline J gene is used to fill in that end. This chain links TRBV2 with TRBJ1-1, with D possibly matching TRBD1 (5 bases). There are 15 residues in the CDR3. Germline CDR1 SNHLY, CDR2 FYNNEI. V was clipped by 7 bases and J by 4 bases, with 19 bases between them. The CDR3 region is CASKRRGPSSTEAFF. The sequenced CDR3 bases are TGTGCCAGCAAGAGGAGGGGTCCCTCGAGCACTGAA.

In its sample, this clone was seen many times. Read data end 3 residues before the CDR3 end; the end is taken from the germline J gene. The chain recombines TRBV6-2 or TRBV6-3 with TRBJ2-3; D is possibly TRBD2 (5 bases). Per germline, CDR1 MNHEY and CDR2 SVGEGT. The CDR3 covers 16 residues. The V end was cut by 5 bases, the J end by 3 bases, with 18 bases between. The sequenced part of the CDR3 DNA is TGTGCCAGCAGTCGGACTGGAGGACGAGGAACAGATACG. As protein: CASSRTGGRGTDT. The CDR3 as a whole reads CASSRTGGRGTDTQYF.

This clone was observed many times. The observed sequence ends 3 residues before the CDR3 terminus, with the missing tail filled in from the germline J gene. The chain combines TRBV30 with TRBJ1-3, with TRBD1 matching 9 bases. J gave up 2 bases and V 7 bases, and 3 bases lay outside the gene matches. The CDR3 is 13 residues long. Germline V gene sequence: CDR1 GTSNPN, CDR2 SVGIG (reference sequence). The sequenced part of the CDR3 DNA is TGTGCCTCAAGACAGGGGGCTGGAAACACC. This gives the protein CASRQGAGNT. The whole CDR3 sequence is CASRQGAGNTIYF.

This clone was counted many times. The read ends 3 residues before the CDR3 terminus; that terminus is restored from the germline J gene. The V call is TRBV5-1, the J call TRBJ1-1; tentatively, D is TRBD1 (5 bases). Deletions cut 3 bases from V and 4 bases from J, with 16 bases between. Germline lookup yields CDR1 SGHRS and CDR2 YFSETQ. This CDR3 has 15 residues. The CDR3 bases that were read are TGCGCCAGCAGCTACTTCGGGGGTGGGGGCACTGAA. Translated, it gives CASSYFGGGGTE. The whole CDR3 protein reads CASSYFGGGGTEAFF.

This clone was found many times. Coverage ceases 3 residues before the CDR3 finishes, and the germline J gene fills in the end. V and J are TRBV28 and TRBJ2-3; D might be TRBD2 (5 bases). CDR1 is MDHEN and CDR2 is SYDVKM in the germline V gene. V was pared by 2 bases and J by 5 bases, with 17 bases between. This CDR3 has 16 residues. The CDR3 bases that were read are TGTGCCAGCAGTTTAGAGTCTCCGAGGGTACGAGATACG. It yields the protein CASSLESPRVRDT. The CDR3 reads in full as CASSLESPRVRDTQYF.

There are many counts of this clone. The CDR3 goes on 3 residues after the read ends, and that part is filled in from the germline J gene. The V gene is TRBV5-6, the J gene TRBJ2-3; 9 nucleotides line up with TRBD2. J lost 3 bases, V lost 5 bases, and 7 bases had no gene match. Germline loops: CDR1 SGHDT, CDR2 YYEEEE. This CDR3 comprises 15 residues. The CDR3 bases that were read are TGTGCCAGCAGTTCGCTAGCGGGAAGTACAGATACG. Translated, it gives CASSSLAGSTDT. The whole CDR3 protein reads CASSSLAGSTDTQYF.

This clone was recorded at least ten times. The read gets to within 3 residues of the CDR3 end, and the germline J gene fills in the rest. V and J are TRBV29-1 and TRBJ1-4, with 7 bases matching TRBD1. This CDR3 region has 14 residues. Germline loops: CDR1 SQVTM, CDR2 ANQGSEA. Unmatched junction bases numbered 1, after V lost 1 base and J lost 2 bases. The CDR3: CSVEGTGTNEKLFF. Incomplete CDR3 DNA: TGCAGCGTTGAAGGGACAGGCACTAATGAAAAA.

There are many counts of this clone. The sequenced fragment ends 3 residues before the CDR3 boundary, so the rest is inferred from the germline J gene. The J gene is TRBJ2-7, the V gene TRBV7-7; the D gene is possibly TRBD1 (5 bases). CDR3 length equals 13 residues. Germline V CDR1 and CDR2: SSHAT, FNYEAQ (reference sequence). V gave up 5 bases and J gave up 1 base, with 9 bases separating them. CDR3 sequence reads: CASSLGPSYEQYF. The DNA read from the CDR3 is TGTGCCAGCAGCCTGGGGCCATCCTACGAG. The whole variable domain, filled in from reference TRBV7-7 and TRBJ2-7, reads GAGVSQSPRYKVTKRGQDVTLRCDPISSHATLYWYQQALGQGPEFLTYFNYEAQPDKSGLPSDRFSAERPEGSISTLTIQRTEQRDSAMYRCASSLGPSYEQYFGPGTRLTVT.

This clone showed up many times. The read ends 3 residues early relative to the CDR3; the germline J gene fills the gap. This chain uses TRBV20-1 with TRBJ2-3; 11 nucleotides line up with TRBD2. Trimming took 5 bases from V and 5 from J; bases not matched to a gene: 6. Germline V gene data show CDR1 as DFQATT and CDR2 as SNEGSKA (reference sequence). The CDR3 has 14 residues. The CDR3 DNA, read in part, is TGCAGTGCTTCGACTAGCGGGACCGGAGATACG. Amino acid sequence: CSASTSGTGDT. The entire CDR3 protein reads CSASTSGTGDTQYF.

There are many counts of this clone. The read gets to within 3 residues of the CDR3 end, and the germline J gene fills in the rest. V is TRBV7-9 and J is TRBJ1-1, with TRBD1 as a possible D gene (5 bases). Trimming took 4 bases from V and 1 from J, leaving 7 bases between them. This CDR3 comprises 13 residues. The germline gives CDR1 SEHNR, CDR2 FQNEAQ (reference sequence). This CDR3 reads CASSSTENTEAFF. CDR3 bases read: TGTGCCAGCAGCTCGACAGAGAACACTGAA.

Details on this clone: The sequenced fragment ends 3 residues before the CDR3 boundary, so the rest is inferred from the germline J gene. This chain links TRBV20-1 with TRBJ2-1, with TRBD2 identical over 16 bases. Germline CDR1 and CDR2: DFQATT and SNEGSKA (reference sequence). This CDR3 has 17 residues. J lost 9 bases, V lost 7 bases, and 15 bases had no gene match. The covered CDR3 bases are TGCAGTGTGATTGGGACTAGCGGGAGGGCAATGAGGGTTGAG. It translates to CSVIGTSGRAMRVE. The CDR3 reads in full as CSVIGTSGRAMRVEQFF.

This clone was seen many times. The read finishes 3 residues shy of the CDR3 end, and the germline J gene is used to complete it. The rearrangement joins TRBV7-3 to TRBJ2-1; 10 bases are a match to TRBD1. Unmatched junction bases numbered 10, after V lost 5 bases and J lost 6 bases. Germline V gene sequence: CDR1 SGHTA, CDR2 FQGTGA. The CDR3 is 16 residues long. CDR3 amino acids: CASSQDSGTGANEQFF. The DNA read from the CDR3 is TGTGCCAGCAGCCAGGATTCCGGGACAGGGGCCAATGAG.

This clone was counted at least ten times. Read data end 3 residues before the CDR3 end; the end is taken from the germline J gene. The chain combines TRBV2 with TRBJ1-1; D is uncertain. Germline CDR1 is SNHLY and CDR2 is FYNNEI. The CDR3 extends over 10 amino acids. V dropped 5 bases and J dropped 6 bases, with 4 bases sitting between them. Incomplete CDR3 DNA: TGTGCCAGCAGTACGGCTGAA. This gives the protein CASSTAE. The whole CDR3 sequence reads CASSTAEAFF.

For this clone: The missing CDR3 end, 3 residues past where the read stops, is filled in from the germline J gene. The chain employs TRBV5-1 and TRBJ2-3, with D maybe TRBD2 (6 bases). Trimming removed 4 bases from V and 0 bases from J, with 9 bases in between. Germline V CDR1 and CDR2: SGHRS, YFSETQ. The CDR3 covers 14 residues. The CDR3 reads CASSTSSSTDTQYF. Partial CDR3 DNA: TGCGCCAGCAGCACTAGCTCTAGCACAGATACG.

This clone came up many times. Read sequence stops 3 residues before the CDR3 end, and the germline J gene provides the missing end. The chain links TRBV7-3 to TRBJ2-3; D may be TRBD1 (6 bases). CDR1 SGHTA and CDR2 FQGTGA come from the germline V gene. V lost 0 bases, J lost 6 bases, and 16 bases lay in between. This CDR3 comprises 16 residues. The CDR3 protein is CASSLTGQRLLDTQYF. CDR3 DNA (partial): TGTGCCAGCAGCTTAACGGGACAACGGTTATTGGATACG.

This clone was counted at least ten times. Read coverage stops 3 residues before the CDR3 terminus; the germline J gene supplies the remainder. The chain is built from TRBV19 and TRBJ1-4; no definite D call. The CDR3 is 16 residues long. The V and J ends lost 6 bases and 0 bases respectively, with 14 bases between them. In germline, CDR1 is LNHDA, CDR2 SQIVND (reference sequence). The CDR3 DNA, read in part, is TGTGCCAGTAGCCGAGCCTCTGTCTCAACTAATGAAAAA. Translated: CASSRASVSTNEK. The whole CDR3 protein reads CASSRASVSTNEKLFF.

This clone was counted at least ten times. The observed sequence ends 3 residues before the CDR3 terminus, with the missing tail filled in from the germline J gene. This chain links TRBV28 with TRBJ2-3; a possible D gene is TRBD2 (5 bases). Germline CDR1 is MDHEN and CDR2 is SYDVKM. The CDR3 is made up of 13 amino acids. V was shortened by 8 bases and J by 0 bases, with 9 bases between the two germline ends. The CDR3 bases that were read are TGTGCCAGCGGAGGCGGGAGCACAGATACG. Translation gives CASGGGSTDT. The CDR3 in its entirety is CASGGGSTDTQYF.

This clone showed up many times. The read ends 3 residues before the CDR3 terminus; that terminus is restored from the germline J gene. The chain employs TRBV19 and TRBJ2-1; D uncertain. V lost 0 bases and J 0 bases, leaving 15 bases between the germline ends. In germline, CDR1 is LNHDA, CDR2 SQIVND (reference sequence). There are 18 residues in the CDR3. The chain's CDR3 is CASSIEQQSPSSYNEQFF. The DNA read from the CDR3 is TGTGCCAGTAGTATAGAGCAACAGAGTCCGTCCTCCTACAATGAG.

The table lists this clone with many counts. The read is 3 residues too short to cover the CDR3 end, so that end is filled in from the germline J gene. The genes are TRBV10-1 and TRBJ2-7; D ambiguous. Germline-derived CDR1 and CDR2 are WNHNN and SYGVQD (reference sequence). The CDR3 consists of 13 residues. Trimming left V 5 bases short and J 2 bases short, with 10 bases between. CDR3 bases read: TGCGCCAGCAGTCCGGGTTTGGCCTACGAG. Translation gives CASSPGLAYE. The whole CDR3 sequence is CASSPGLAYEQYF.

This clone has ten or more counts. The read ends 3 residues early relative to the CDR3; the germline J gene fills the gap. The chain couples TRBV5-5 to TRBJ1-2; 7 bases map to TRBD1. Germline V lookup: CDR1 SGHKS, CDR2 YYEKEE (reference sequence). The CDR3 length is 15 residues. The part of the CDR3 DNA that was read is TGTGCCAGCAGCTTAATCGTAACAGGGGCACCCGGC. Translated: CASSLIVTGAPG. The entire CDR3 sequence reads CASSLIVTGAPGYTF.

This clone was counted ten times or more. The sequenced fragment ends 3 residues before the CDR3 boundary, so the rest is inferred from the germline J gene. The rearrangement links TRBV23-1 to TRBJ1-5; TRBD1 might be the D (5 bases). TRBV23-1 is treated as an ORF (open reading frame) with a function not yet certain. Trimming left V 3 bases short and J 9 bases short, with 15 bases between. The CDR3 loop spans 14 amino acids. CDR3 sequence reads: CASSHRGTRGPQHF. Incomplete CDR3 DNA: TGCGCCAGCAGTCACCGCGGGACTCGCGGGCCC.

This clone was detected many times. Sequencing ends 3 residues short of the CDR3 end; the germline J gene provides the rest. The chain recombines TRBV19 with TRBJ2-2, with D unresolved. The CDR3 extends over 13 amino acids. The V gene's germline CDR1 is LNHDA and CDR2 SQIVND (reference sequence). CDR3 bases read: TGTGCCAGTAGTATGGATTGGGCGTTAGGG. This codes for CASSMDWALG. The whole CDR3 sequence reads CASSMDWALGLFF.

This clone has ten or more counts. The read ends 3 residues before the CDR3 terminus; that terminus is restored from the germline J gene. At the DNA level, this CDR3 is encoded by other sequences in the same sample as well. The chain has TRBV2 and TRBJ1-3, with D hard to call. The length of the CDR3 is 12 residues. Trimming took 8 bases from V and 4 from J, leaving 9 bases between them. Germline V gene data show CDR1 as SNHLY and CDR2 as FYNNEI. The CDR3 here is CASSGSGNTIYF. The sequenced CDR3 bases are TGTGCCAGCTCGGGGTCCGGAAACACC. Using reference TRBV2 and TRBJ1-3 for the parts outside the CDR3, the full variable domain is EPEVTQTPSHQVTQMGQEVILRCVPISNHLYFYWYRQILGQKVEFLVSFYNNEISEKSEIFDDQFSVERPDGSNFTLKIRSTKLEDSAMYFCASSGSGNTIYFGEGSWLTVV.

In this sample, this clone turned up many times. The missing CDR3 end, 3 residues past where the read stops, is filled in from the germline J gene. V usage is TRBV6-1 and J usage is TRBJ1-1; D is uncertain. The CDR3 totals 16 residues. V lost 1 base and J 1 base, leaving 13 bases between the germline ends. Germline CDR1 is MNHNS and CDR2 is SASEGT. The CDR3 bases that were read are TGTGCCAGCAGTGAAGGGTACAGCCGAACGAACACTGAA. It translates to CASSEGYSRTNTE. Given in full, the CDR3 is CASSEGYSRTNTEAFF.

This clone was recorded at least ten times. With the read ending 3 residues before the CDR3 end, the germline J gene is used to fill in that end. The sample contains more than one DNA sequence encoding this CDR3. The chain is built from TRBV10-2 and TRBJ2-2, with 10 nucleotides matching TRBD2. CDR3 length: 17 amino acids. Trimming cost V 8 bases and J 6 bases; bases outside gene matches: 15. Germline V lookup: CDR1 WSHSY, CDR2 SAAADI. This CDR3 is CASRWTSGGIWAGELFF. Partial CDR3 DNA: TGCGCCAGCCGTTGGACTAGCGGAGGGATCTGGGCCGGGGAG.

This clone was counted ten times or more. The CDR3 extends 3 residues past the end of the read, so its final part is completed from the germline J gene. The gene calls are TRBV5-4 and TRBJ1-3; D is perhaps TRBD1 (5 bases). Germline V gene lookup returns CDR1 SGHNT and CDR2 YYREEE (reference sequence). V lost 0 bases and J lost 4, with 8 bases in between. The CDR3 contains 14 residues. The CDR3 protein is CASSLAGSGNTIYF. CDR3 DNA (partial): TGTGCCAGCAGCTTGGCAGGGTCAGGAAACACC.

At least ten counts were recorded for this clone. The CDR3 is cut off 3 residues early in the read; its end comes from the germline J gene. The J gene is TRBJ2-7, the V gene TRBV7-9; 9 bases line up with TRBD1. Germline CDR1 reads SEHNR; CDR2 reads FQNEAQ (reference sequence). The length of the CDR3 is 14 residues. The junction had 2 bases not matched to a gene; V was cut back by 3 bases and J by 2 bases. This chain's CDR3 is CASSLGQGTYEQYF. The DNA read from the CDR3 is TGTGCCAGCAGCTTGGGACAGGGAACCTACGAG.

This clone showed up many times. The read finishes 3 residues shy of the CDR3 end, and the germline J gene is used to complete it. The chain couples TRBV20-1 to TRBJ2-3; 15 bases are shared with TRBD2. V dropped 5 bases and J dropped 0; count of bases not matched to a gene: 3. The germline gives CDR1 DFQATT, CDR2 SNEGSKA (reference sequence). The CDR3 is 16 residues long. The sequenced part of the CDR3 DNA is TGCAGTGCTTGGACTAGCGGGAGGGCTAGCACAGATACG. Translation gives CSAWTSGRASTDT. The entire CDR3 is CSAWTSGRASTDTQYF.

This clone turned up a few times. Sequencing ends 3 residues short of the CDR3 end; the germline J gene provides the rest. V gene TRBV10-2 combines with J gene TRBJ2-5; D is uncertain. This CDR3 is built from 12 residues. Germline V gene sequence: CDR1 WSHSY, CDR2 SAAADI. The V end was cut by 7 bases, the J end by 5 bases, with 11 bases between. CDR3: CASTTSRETQYF. The CDR3 DNA, read in part, is TGCGCCAGCACGACCTCTAGGGAGACC.

Ten or more counts support this clone. The CDR3 reads CASSFQGANTGELFF. CDR3 DNA, as far as it was read: TGCGCCAGCAGCTTTCAAGGGGCTAACACCGGGGAG. This sequence joins TRBV5-1 and TRBJ2-2, with a weak D call TRBD1 (5 bases). The CDR3 extends 3 residues past the end of the read, so its final part is completed from the germline J gene. The ends were cut back, 2 bases at V and 2 bases at J, with 10 bases in the middle. The CDR3 has 15 amino acids. Germline-derived CDR1 and CDR2 are SGHRS and YFSETQ.

This clone occurred many times. With the read ending 3 residues before the CDR3 end, the germline J gene is used to fill in that end. The chain is built from TRBV14 and TRBJ2-3; TRBD2 matches at 7 bases. The CDR3 is made up of 14 amino acids. Germline V CDR1 and CDR2: SGHDN, FVKESK. Losses at the gene ends were 4 bases for V and 6 bases for J; bases not matched to a gene: 7. The sequenced part of the CDR3 DNA is TGTGCCAGCAGCCCGACGGCGCGGGAGGATACG. It specifies CASSPTAREDT. The full CDR3 protein reads CASSPTAREDTQYF.